The 30 T cell receptor beta chains presented below share a single source sample, sequenced in a study of T cell changes during pregnancy in multiple sclerosis. Assay: immunoSEQ multiplex PCR; the TCRdb copy retains only in-frame clones and omits some. The data hold some 57,000 clones, with around 93% observed a single time. The starting material was CD4+ T cells from peripheral blood mononuclear cells, obtained in the first trimester of pregnancy. Receptors were obtained from a female donor with multiple sclerosis, enrolled in a pregnancy study.

This chain connects TRBV4-2 to TRBJ2-3; 9 nucleotides line up with TRBD2. Trimming at V came to 4 bases and at J to 4 bases, leaving 12 bases not matched to a gene. The CDR3 is 17 residues long. Germline CDR1 LGHNA, CDR2 YNFKEQ. The CDR3 loop is CASSRRSIAGVADTQYF. The CDR3 DNA follows: TGTGCCAGCAGCCGAAGGTCAATAGCGGGGGTAGCAGATACGCAGTATTTT.

The chain links TRBV19 to TRBJ1-1; 8 nucleotides align to TRBD1. V lost 8 bases to trimming and J lost 1 base; unmatched junction nucleotides: 6. This CDR3 comprises 14 residues. CDR1 is LNHDA, CDR2 SQIVND, per germline (reference sequence). The CDR3 DNA sequence: TGTGCCAGTGAATCGGACAGGGAGAACACTGAAGCTTTCTTT. Translation: CASESDRENTEAFF.

The rearrangement uses TRBV5-4 and TRBJ1-2, with a weak D call TRBD1 (6 bases). CDR1 SGHNT and CDR2 YYREEE come from the germline V gene (reference sequence). The CDR3 spans 15 residues. V lost 3 bases to trimming and J lost 5 bases, with 17 bases between them. The CDR3 DNA reads as TGTGCCAGCAGCTCGCAGGGGTTAGGGGGTTATGGCTACACCTTC. Translation: CASSSQGLGGYGYTF.

J is TRBJ1-2 and V is TRBV4-3; D perhaps matches TRBD1 (5 bases). Germline V CDR1 and CDR2: LGHNA, YSLEER. V was pared by 0 bases and J by 7 bases, with 15 bases between. This CDR3 is built from 15 residues. The CDR3 DNA reads as TGCGCCAGCAGCCAAGAGGAGGGGAAGTTTAGTGGCTACACCTTC. Amino acid sequence: CASSQEEGKFSGYTF.

The CDR3 spells CASSATGTGLQPQHF. CDR3 DNA sequence: TGTGCCAGCAGCGCCACCGGGACAGGACTCCAGCCCCAGCATTTT. V is TRBV9 and J is TRBJ1-5, with 8 bases identical to TRBD1. The CDR3 length is 15 residues. The V and J ends lost 3 bases and 7 bases, in that order; junction bases with no gene match: 9. The germline V gene has CDR1 SGDLS and CDR2 YYNGEE.

This rearrangement joins TRBV5-4 to TRBJ1-1, with D possibly matching TRBD1 (6 bases). The CDR3 contains 15 residues. V was clipped by 1 base and J by 0 bases, with 10 bases between them. Germline V gene sequence: CDR1 SGHNT, CDR2 YYREEE (reference sequence). In nucleotides, the CDR3 is TGTGCCAGCAGCTTGTTCAGGGACATGAACACTGAAGCTTTCTTT. Translating gives CASSLFRDMNTEAFF.

The rearrangement links TRBV7-9 to TRBJ1-3, with unresolved D. Germline V lookup: CDR1 SEHNR, CDR2 FQNEAQ (reference sequence). V lost 5 bases to trimming and J lost 0 bases, with 14 bases between them. This CDR3 is 16 amino acids long. The CDR3, as DNA: TGTGCCAGCAGCGATACAGCAGTCGACTCTGGAAACACCATATATTTT. Translated, it gives CASSDTAVDSGNTIYF.

The chain links TRBV5-6 to TRBJ1-1; 7 bases are a match to TRBD1. CDR1 is SGHDT, CDR2 YYEEEE, per germline. This CDR3 is 15 amino acids long. After removal of 3 bases from V and 1 base from J, the junction contained 6 bases not matched to a gene. Written as DNA, the CDR3 is TGTGCCAGCAGCTCCCTGAACAGGGGGAACACTGAAGCTTTCTTT. It is translated as CASSSLNRGNTEAFF.

Only one count was recorded for this clone. This chain uses TRBV19 with TRBJ1-5; TRBD1 is a possible D gene (5 bases). The V end lost 3 bases, the J end lost 2 bases, and 8 bases lay between the germline ends. The germline CDR1 and CDR2 sequences are LNHDA and SQIVND (reference sequence). This CDR3 is 14 amino acids long. This CDR3 is CASSIREGNQPQHF. The CDR3, as DNA: TGTGCCAGTAGTATCAGGGAGGGCAATCAGCCCCAGCATTTT.

This clone was counted a few times. This rearrangement joins TRBV5-6 to TRBJ2-7; TRBD1 aligns across 10 bases. CDR3 size: 14 residues. The V segment lost 8 bases and the J segment 2 bases; nucleotides outside the gene matches: 7. Germline V gene data show CDR1 as SGHDT and CDR2 as YYEEEE. The CDR3 sequence is CASNRDRGTYEQYF. CDR3 in DNA: TGTGCCAGTAATAGGGACAGGGGAACCTACGAGCAGTACTTC.

This clone has a handful of counts. This specimen includes other DNA sequences encoding the same CDR3. The J gene is TRBJ2-6, the V gene TRBV7-2, with D perhaps TRBD2 (5 bases). The CDR3 totals 16 residues. Trimming removed 4 bases from V and 4 bases from J, with 14 bases in between. Per the germline V gene, CDR1 is SGHTA and CDR2 is FQGNSA. The CDR3 protein is CASSSSGGTGANVLTF. The CDR3 DNA is TGTGCCAGCAGCTCCAGTGGAGGAACCGGGGCCAACGTCCTGACTTTC.

The chain carries TRBV4-1 and TRBJ2-5, with D possibly being TRBD2 (5 bases). Looked up from germline, CDR1 is MGHRA and CDR2 is YSYEKL. The CDR3 extends over 16 amino acids. V was shortened by 3 bases and J by 1 base, with 15 bases between the two germline ends. The CDR3 reads CASSQTRETVQETQYF. The CDR3 region has the DNA TGCGCCAGCAGCCAGACCCGGGAAACGGTCCAAGAGACCCAGTACTTC.

DNA of the CDR3: TGTGCCAGCAGATTAGCGGGGGGGAGCCAAGAGACCCAGTACTTC. Protein sequence: CASRLAGGSQETQYF. The gene calls are TRBV2 and TRBJ2-5, with 11 bases identical to TRBD2. CDR3 length: 15 amino acids. The V gene's germline CDR1 is SNHLY and CDR2 FYNNEI. Trimming at V came to 6 bases and at J to 1 base, leaving 4 bases not matched to a gene. Together with reference TRBV2 and TRBJ2-5, the CDR3 gives the full variable domain: EPEVTQTPSHQVTQMGQEVILRCVPISNHLYFYWYRQILGQKVEFLVSFYNNEISEKSEIFDDQFSVERPDGSNFTLKIRSTKLEDSAMYFCASRLAGGSQETQYFGPGTRLLVL.

The rearrangement uses TRBV6-5 and TRBJ2-5; D is unresolved. The length of the CDR3 is 13 residues. Germline assignment: CDR1 MNHEY and CDR2 SVGAGI. The V end was cut by 4 bases, the J end by 7 bases, with 13 bases between. CDR3 in amino acids: CASSFNSPRTQYF. The CDR3 coding sequence is TGTGCCAGCAGTTTTAACAGCCCAAGGACCCAGTACTTC.

The V gene is TRBV6-5, the J gene TRBJ2-5; D is ambiguous. The closer fit of TRBJ2-7 to the DNA end suggests the J call may be wrong. Germline assignment: CDR1 MNHEY and CDR2 SVGAGI. This CDR3 has 14 residues. CDR3 amino acids: CASSYLASSYEQYF. The CDR3, as DNA: TGTGCCAGCAGTTATCTCGCGAGCTCCTACGAGCAGTACTTC.

The chain couples TRBV4-2 to TRBJ1-4; D is unresolved. CDR1 and CDR2 (germline): LGHNA, YNFKEQ. Trimming left V 0 bases short and J 5 bases short, with 13 bases between. This CDR3 spans 16 amino acids. CDR3 sequence reads: CASSQETGGGNEKLFF. CDR3 DNA sequence: TGTGCCAGCAGCCAAGAGACCGGCGGTGGGAATGAAAAACTGTTTTTT.

In nucleotides, the CDR3 is TGTGCCAGCAGCCCGCAGGGTTTCTCCTACGAGCAGTACTTC. Amino acids: CASSPQGFSYEQYF. The genes are TRBV7-3 and TRBJ2-7, with a tentative D call TRBD1 (5 bases). The CDR3 length is 14 residues. V shed 5 bases and J shed 0 bases, with 11 bases lying between them. Germline values: CDR1 SGHTA, CDR2 FQGTGA. The full variable domain, with the rest looked up from reference TRBV7-3 and TRBJ2-7, is GAGVSQTPSNKVTEKGKYVELRCDPISGHTALYWYRQSLGQGPEFLIYFQGTGAADDSGLPNDRFFAVRPEGSVSTLKIQRTERGDSAVYLCASSPQGFSYEQYFGPGTRLTVT.

The V gene is TRBV7-9, the J gene TRBJ2-2; TRBD2 matches at 8 bases. This CDR3 region has 15 residues. Germline-derived CDR1 and CDR2 are SEHNR and FQNEAQ (reference sequence). Trimming took 6 bases from V and 4 from J; bases not matched to a gene: 7. The CDR3, as DNA: TGTGCCAGCAGTTTCGGACTAGCAGGCACCGGGGAGCTGTTTTTT. Protein product: CASSFGLAGTGELFF.

The rearrangement uses TRBV2 and TRBJ1-2; 7 bases map to TRBD1. Per the germline V gene, CDR1 is SNHLY and CDR2 is FYNNEI. The CDR3 consists of 14 residues. V lost 1 base and J lost 6; bases outside the gene matches: 5. The CDR3 sequence: CASSEEQGIDGYTF. CDR3 DNA sequence: TGTGCCAGCAGTGAAGAACAGGGGATTGATGGCTACACCTTC.

The chain carries TRBV7-9 and TRBJ1-2; unclear D gene. The germline V and J ends were trimmed by 4 bases and 3 bases, with 6 bases remaining between them. This CDR3 spans 12 amino acids. Germline CDR1 reads SEHNR; CDR2 reads FQNEAQ (reference sequence). CDR3 DNA: TGTGCCAGCAGCTCTACCGACTATGGCTACACCTTC. Amino acid sequence: CASSSTDYGYTF.

This clone appeared once. The rearrangement uses TRBV6-5 and TRBJ1-3, with a possible D match to TRBD1 (6 bases). The CDR3 is 12 amino acids. Germline-derived CDR1 and CDR2 are MNHEY and SVGAGI. The ends were cut back, 9 bases at V and 7 bases at J, with 13 bases in the middle. The CDR3, as DNA: TGTGCCAGTACAGGGATTGATAACACCATATATTTT. Encoded protein: CASTGIDNTIYF.

The chain joins TRBV30 to TRBJ1-6; D call uncertain. This CDR3 region has 12 residues. Per the germline V gene, CDR1 is GTSNPN and CDR2 is SVGIG (reference sequence). Trimming stripped 5 bases from V and 9 bases from J, with 11 bases between. The CDR3 DNA is TGTGCCTGGGCTCCGGAGGCTTCACCCCTCCACTTT. This sequence encodes CAWAPEASPLHF.

The chain combines TRBV6-5 with TRBJ2-1; D is undetermined. The CDR3 sequence is 9 residues long. Germline V gene sequence: CDR1 MNHEY, CDR2 SVGAGI. V dropped 11 bases and J dropped 10 bases, with 9 bases sitting between them. The CDR3 DNA reads as TGTGCCTGCCCTCGGGAGCAGTTCTTC. It codes for CACPREQFF.

V and J are TRBV5-4 and TRBJ1-6; 7 bases map to TRBD1. Germline assignment: CDR1 SGHNT and CDR2 YYREEE (reference sequence). The CDR3 has 16 residues. V lost 2 bases to trimming and J lost 1 base; unmatched junction nucleotides: 3. The CDR3 nucleotides read TGTGCCAGCAGCTTAGCACAGGGGTCCTATAATTCACCCCTCCACTTT. It is translated as CASSLAQGSYNSPLHF.

The genes are TRBV7-9 and TRBJ1-2, with D maybe TRBD1 (6 bases). This CDR3 has 15 amino acids. Per germline, CDR1 SEHNR and CDR2 FQNEAQ (reference sequence). V was clipped by 0 bases and J by 1 base, with 9 bases between them. The CDR3 sequence is CASSLATGLNYGYTF. The CDR3 DNA follows: TGTGCCAGCAGCTTAGCAACAGGGCTTAACTATGGCTACACCTTC.

The chain combines TRBV6-6 with TRBJ2-7; TRBD1 matches 7 bases. The length of the CDR3 is 14 residues. V lost 8 bases and J lost 2; bases outside the gene matches: 9. The germline V gene encodes CDR1 MNHNY and CDR2 SVGAGI (reference sequence). The CDR3 nucleotides read TGTGCCAGCGGGGGCTCAGGGGGTCCCTACGAGCAGTACTTC. This sequence encodes CASGGSGGPYEQYF.

The chain couples TRBV5-1 to TRBJ1-2, with 7 bases lining up with TRBD1. The germline V gene has CDR1 SGHRS and CDR2 YFSETQ. This CDR3 has 14 amino acids. Trimming took 0 bases from V and 8 from J; bases not matched to a gene: 7. For the CDR3, the DNA is TGCGCCAGCAGCTTGGGCCAGGGGGGTAAAGGCTACACCTTC. It yields the protein CASSLGQGGKGYTF.

This rearrangement joins TRBV6-6 to TRBJ1-4; 7 nucleotides match TRBD1. The CDR3 has 14 residues. The V gene's germline CDR1 is MNHNY and CDR2 SVGAGI (reference sequence). Germline trimming cut 2 bases from V and 5 bases from J; bases unmatched to any gene: 2. For the CDR3, the DNA is TGTGCCAGCAGTTACGGGACAGTGAATGAAAAACTGTTTTTT. It is translated as CASSYGTVNEKLFF.

This rearrangement joins TRBV19 to TRBJ1-2; 7 bases fit TRBD1. Germline values: CDR1 LNHDA, CDR2 SQIVND (reference sequence). CDR3 length equals 14 residues. V dropped 7 bases and J dropped 4; count of bases not matched to a gene: 9. In nucleotides, the CDR3 is TGTGCCAGTACCCAGGGGGACAAGAGCTATGGCTACACCTTC. Its translation is CASTQGDKSYGYTF.

The rearrangement uses TRBV7-3 and TRBJ2-3; 9 bases line up with TRBD1. Trimming took 6 bases from V and 7 from J; bases not matched to a gene: 11. Germline V gene data show CDR1 as SGHTA and CDR2 as FQGTGA. This CDR3 is 15 amino acids long. CDR3 coding DNA: TGTGCCAGCAGAGACCAGGGACAGGGAGGACATACGCAGTATTTT. This gives the protein CASRDQGQGGHTQYF.